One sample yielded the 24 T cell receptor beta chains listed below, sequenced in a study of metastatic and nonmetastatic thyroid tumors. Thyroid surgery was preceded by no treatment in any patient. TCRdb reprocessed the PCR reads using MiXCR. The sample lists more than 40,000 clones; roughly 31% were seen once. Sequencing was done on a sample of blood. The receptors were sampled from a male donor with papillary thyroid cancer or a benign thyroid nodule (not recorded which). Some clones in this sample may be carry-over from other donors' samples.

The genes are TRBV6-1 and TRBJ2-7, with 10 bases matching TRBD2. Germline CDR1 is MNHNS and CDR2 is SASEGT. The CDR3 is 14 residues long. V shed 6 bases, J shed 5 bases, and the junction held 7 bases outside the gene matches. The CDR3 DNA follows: TGTGCCAGCAGCGAGCGGGAGGGCCCTCACGAGCAGTACTTC. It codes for CASSEREGPHEQYF.

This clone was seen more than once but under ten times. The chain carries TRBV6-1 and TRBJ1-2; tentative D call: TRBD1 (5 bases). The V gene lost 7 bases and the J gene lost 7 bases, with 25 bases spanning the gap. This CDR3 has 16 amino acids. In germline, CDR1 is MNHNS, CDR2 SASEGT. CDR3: CASMGRGRFRESGYTF. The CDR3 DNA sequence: TGTGCCAGCATGGGGAGGGGCCGATTCCGGGAAAGTGGCTACACCTTC.

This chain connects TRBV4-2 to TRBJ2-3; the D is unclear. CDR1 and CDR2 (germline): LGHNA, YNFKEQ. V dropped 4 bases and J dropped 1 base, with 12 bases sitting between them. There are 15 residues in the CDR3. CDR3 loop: CASSPQMSGTDTQYF. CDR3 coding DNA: TGTGCCAGCAGCCCTCAAATGAGTGGCACAGATACGCAGTATTTT.

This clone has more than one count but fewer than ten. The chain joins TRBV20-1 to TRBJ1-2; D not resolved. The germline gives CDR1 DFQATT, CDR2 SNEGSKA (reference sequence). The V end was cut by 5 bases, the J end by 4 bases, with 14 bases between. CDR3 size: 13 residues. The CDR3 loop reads CSAQVRRLYGYTF. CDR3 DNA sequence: TGCAGTGCTCAAGTAAGGCGCCTCTATGGCTACACCTTC.

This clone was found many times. CDR3 region: CSAPDNTEAFF. The CDR3 bases are TGCAGTGCCCCAGATAACACTGAAGCTTTCTTT. This sequence joins TRBV20-1 and TRBJ1-1; no clear D gene. The CDR3 covers 11 residues. Trimming removed 6 bases from V and 2 bases from J, with 7 bases in between. Per the germline V gene, CDR1 is DFQATT and CDR2 is SNEGSKA (reference sequence).

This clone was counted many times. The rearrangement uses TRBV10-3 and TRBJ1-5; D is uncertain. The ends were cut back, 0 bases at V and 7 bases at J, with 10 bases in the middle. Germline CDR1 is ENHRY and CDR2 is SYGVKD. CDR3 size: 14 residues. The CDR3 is CAISESGSGQPQHF. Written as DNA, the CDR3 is TGTGCCATCAGTGAGTCAGGGTCTGGGCAGCCCCAGCATTTT.

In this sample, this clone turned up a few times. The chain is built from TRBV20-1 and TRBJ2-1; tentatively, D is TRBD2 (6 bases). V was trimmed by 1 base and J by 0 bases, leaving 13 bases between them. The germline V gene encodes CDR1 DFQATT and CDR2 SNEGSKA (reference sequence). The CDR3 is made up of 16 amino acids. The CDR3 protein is CSARGTGLVSYNEQFF. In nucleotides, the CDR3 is TGCAGTGCTAGAGGTACGGGACTGGTCTCCTACAATGAGCAGTTCTTC.

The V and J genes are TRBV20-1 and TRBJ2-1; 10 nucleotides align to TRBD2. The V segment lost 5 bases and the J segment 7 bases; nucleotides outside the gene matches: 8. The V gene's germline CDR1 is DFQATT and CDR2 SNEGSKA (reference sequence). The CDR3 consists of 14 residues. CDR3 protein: CSAEGTSDGNEQFF. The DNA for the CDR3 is TGCAGTGCTGAGGGGACTAGCGACGGTAATGAGCAGTTCTTC.

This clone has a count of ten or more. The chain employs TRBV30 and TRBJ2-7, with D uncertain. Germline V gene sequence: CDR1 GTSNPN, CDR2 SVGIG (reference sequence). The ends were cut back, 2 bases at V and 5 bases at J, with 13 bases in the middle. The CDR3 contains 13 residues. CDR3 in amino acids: CAWSPGPPHEQYF. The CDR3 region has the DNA TGTGCCTGGAGTCCGGGCCCTCCCCACGAGCAGTACTTC. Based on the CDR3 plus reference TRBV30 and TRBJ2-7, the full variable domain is SQTIHQWPATLVQPVGSPLSLECTVEGTSNPNLYWYRQAAGRGLQLLFYSVGIGQISSEVPQNLSASRPQDRQFILSSKKLLLSDSGFYLCAWSPGPPHEQYFGPGTRLTVT.

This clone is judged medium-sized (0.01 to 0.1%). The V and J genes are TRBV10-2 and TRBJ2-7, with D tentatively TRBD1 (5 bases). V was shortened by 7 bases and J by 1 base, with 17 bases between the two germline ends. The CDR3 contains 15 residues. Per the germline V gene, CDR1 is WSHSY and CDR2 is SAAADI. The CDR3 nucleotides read TGCGCCAGCACCCCAAGTCAGGGCCGGTCCTACGAGCAGTACTTC. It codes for CASTPSQGRSYEQYF.

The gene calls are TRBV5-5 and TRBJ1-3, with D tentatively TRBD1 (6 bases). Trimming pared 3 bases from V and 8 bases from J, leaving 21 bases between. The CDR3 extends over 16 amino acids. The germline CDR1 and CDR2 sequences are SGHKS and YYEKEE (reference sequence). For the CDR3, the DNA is TGTGCCAGCAGCTGGATTGGACAGTCGCACGCACACACCATATATTTT. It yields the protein CASSWIGQSHAHTIYF.

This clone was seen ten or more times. The CDR3 DNA reads TGCAGTGCAACCGATGAGGCACGGACCTACGAGCAGTACTTC. Protein product: CSATDEARTYEQYF. The chain combines TRBV20-1 with TRBJ2-7, with D unclear. Trimming cost V 6 bases and J 2 bases, with 17 bases left between them. The CDR3 sequence is 14 residues long. Per germline, CDR1 DFQATT and CDR2 SNEGSKA (reference sequence).

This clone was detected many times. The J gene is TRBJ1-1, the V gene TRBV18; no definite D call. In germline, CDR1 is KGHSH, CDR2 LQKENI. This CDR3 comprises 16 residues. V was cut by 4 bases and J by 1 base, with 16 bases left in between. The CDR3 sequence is CASSLQYRKKNTEAFF. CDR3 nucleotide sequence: TGTGCCAGCTCACTACAGTATCGCAAAAAGAACACTGAAGCTTTCTTT.

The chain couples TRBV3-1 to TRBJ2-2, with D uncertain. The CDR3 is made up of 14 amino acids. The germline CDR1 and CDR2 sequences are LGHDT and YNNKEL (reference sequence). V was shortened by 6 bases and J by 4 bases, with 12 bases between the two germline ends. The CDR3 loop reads CASSLTGSTGELFF. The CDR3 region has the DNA TGTGCCAGCAGTCTAACTGGGTCCACCGGGGAGCTGTTTTTT.

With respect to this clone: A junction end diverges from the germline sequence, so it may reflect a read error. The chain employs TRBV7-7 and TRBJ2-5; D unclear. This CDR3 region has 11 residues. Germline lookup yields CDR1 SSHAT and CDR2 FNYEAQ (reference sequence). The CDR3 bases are TGTGCTAGCAGCTTAGGAGAGAACAAGTACTTC. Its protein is CASSLGENKYF.

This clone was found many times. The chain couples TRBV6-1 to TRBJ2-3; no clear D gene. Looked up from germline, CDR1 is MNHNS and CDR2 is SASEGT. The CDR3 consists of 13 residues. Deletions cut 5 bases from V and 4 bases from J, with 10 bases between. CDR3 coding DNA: TGTGCCAGCAGTTCCGGGTACGCAGATACGCAGTATTTT. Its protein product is CASSSGYADTQYF.

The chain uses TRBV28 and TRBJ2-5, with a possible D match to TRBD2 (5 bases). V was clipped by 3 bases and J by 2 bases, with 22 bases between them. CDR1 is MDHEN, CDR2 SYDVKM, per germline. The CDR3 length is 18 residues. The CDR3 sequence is CASSFRGFAGGGQETQYF. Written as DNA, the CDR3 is TGTGCCAGCAGTTTTCGGGGATTCGCAGGAGGTGGGCAAGAGACCCAGTACTTC.

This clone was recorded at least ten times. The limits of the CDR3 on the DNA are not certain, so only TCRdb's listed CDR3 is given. The CDR3 loop is CASSSTLGGYEDYEQYF. The rearrangement joins TRBV7-8 to TRBJ2-7; the listed D gene, TRBD1, was not tested against the DNA. CDR1 is SGHVS and CDR2 is FQNEAQ in the germline V gene. The CDR3 totals 17 residues, both ends included.

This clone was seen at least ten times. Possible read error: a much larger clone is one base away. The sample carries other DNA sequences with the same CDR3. In DNA form, the CDR3 reads TGCGCCAGCCAACGTGAGGTGCGGGAAAAACTGTTTTTT. Translation gives CASQREVREKLFF. V usage is TRBV10-1 and J usage is TRBJ1-4, with D unresolved. Germline values: CDR1 WNHNN, CDR2 SYGVQD (reference sequence). This CDR3 is built from 13 residues. Trimming removed 8 bases at V and 8 bases at J, with 15 bases between.

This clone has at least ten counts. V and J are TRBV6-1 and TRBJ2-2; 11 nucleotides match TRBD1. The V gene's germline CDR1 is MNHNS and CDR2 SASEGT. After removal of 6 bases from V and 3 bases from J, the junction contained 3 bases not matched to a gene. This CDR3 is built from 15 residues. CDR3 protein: CASRPGQGDTGELFF. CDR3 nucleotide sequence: TGTGCCAGCAGGCCGGGACAGGGGGACACCGGGGAGCTGTTTTTT.

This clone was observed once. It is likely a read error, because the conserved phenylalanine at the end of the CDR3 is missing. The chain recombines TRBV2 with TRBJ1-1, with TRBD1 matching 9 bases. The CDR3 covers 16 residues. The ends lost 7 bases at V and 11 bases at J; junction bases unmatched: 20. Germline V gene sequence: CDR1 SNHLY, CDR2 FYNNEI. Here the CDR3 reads CASTKSGTGTLSGAFL. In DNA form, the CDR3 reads TGTGCCAGCACAAAATCCGGGACAGGGACCCTTTCGGGGGCTTTCCTT.

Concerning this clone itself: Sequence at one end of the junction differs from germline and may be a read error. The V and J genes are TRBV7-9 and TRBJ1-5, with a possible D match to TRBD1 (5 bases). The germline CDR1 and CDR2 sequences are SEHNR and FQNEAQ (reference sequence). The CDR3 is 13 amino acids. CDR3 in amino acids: CASSSRANHPQHF. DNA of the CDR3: TGTGCCAGCAGCTCCAGGGCTAATCACCCCCAGCATTTT.

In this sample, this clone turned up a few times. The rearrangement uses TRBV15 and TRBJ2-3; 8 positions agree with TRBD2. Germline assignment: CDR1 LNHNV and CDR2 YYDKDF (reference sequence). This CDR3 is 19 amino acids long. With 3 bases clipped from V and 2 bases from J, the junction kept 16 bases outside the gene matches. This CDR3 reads CATSSRGTRGRAFTDTQYF. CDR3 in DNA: TGTGCCACCAGCAGCCGAGGGACTAGAGGGAGAGCTTTCACAGATACGCAGTATTTT.

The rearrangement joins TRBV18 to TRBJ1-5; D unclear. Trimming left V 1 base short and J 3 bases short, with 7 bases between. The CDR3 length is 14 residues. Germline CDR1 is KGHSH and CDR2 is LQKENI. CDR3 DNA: TGTGCCAGCTCACCACTAGGCTACAATCAGCCCCAGCATTTT. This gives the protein CASSPLGYNQPQHF. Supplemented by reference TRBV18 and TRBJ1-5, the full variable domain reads NAGVMQNPRHLVRRRGQEARLRCSPMKGHSHVYWYRQLPEEGLKFMVYLQKENIIDESGMPKERFSAEFPKEGPSILRIQQVVRGDSAAYFCASSPLGYNQPQHFGDGTRLSIL.